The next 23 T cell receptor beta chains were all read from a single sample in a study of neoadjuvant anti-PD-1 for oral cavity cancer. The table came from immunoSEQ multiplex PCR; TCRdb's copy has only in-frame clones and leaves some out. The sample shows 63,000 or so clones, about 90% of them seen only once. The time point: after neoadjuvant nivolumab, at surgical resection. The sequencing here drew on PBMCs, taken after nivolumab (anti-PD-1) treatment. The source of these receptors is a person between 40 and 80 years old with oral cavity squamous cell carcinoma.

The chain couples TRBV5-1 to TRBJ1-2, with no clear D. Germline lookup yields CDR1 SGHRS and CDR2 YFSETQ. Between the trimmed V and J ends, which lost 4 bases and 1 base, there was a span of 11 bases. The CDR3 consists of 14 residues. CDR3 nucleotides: TGCGCCAGCAGCCCGGACGGAAGTAACTATGGCTACACCTTC. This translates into CASSPDGSNYGYTF.

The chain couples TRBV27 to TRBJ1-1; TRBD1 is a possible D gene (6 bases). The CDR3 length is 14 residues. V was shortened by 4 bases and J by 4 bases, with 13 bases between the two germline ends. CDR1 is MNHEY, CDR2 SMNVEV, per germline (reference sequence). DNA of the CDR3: TGTGCCAGCAGTTCAGGGGTGGTGGGCACTGAAGCTTTCTTT. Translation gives CASSSGVVGTEAFF.

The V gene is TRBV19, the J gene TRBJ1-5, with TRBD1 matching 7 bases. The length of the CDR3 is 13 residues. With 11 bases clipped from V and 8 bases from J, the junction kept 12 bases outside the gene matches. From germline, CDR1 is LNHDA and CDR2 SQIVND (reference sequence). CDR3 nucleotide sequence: TGTGCCGGGGGACAGCAGGAAGGGAAGCCCCAGCATTTT. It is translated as CAGGQQEGKPQHF.

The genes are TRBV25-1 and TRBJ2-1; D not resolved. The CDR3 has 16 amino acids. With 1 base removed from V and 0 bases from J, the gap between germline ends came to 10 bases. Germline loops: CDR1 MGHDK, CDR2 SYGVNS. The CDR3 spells CASSEFARSSYNEQFF. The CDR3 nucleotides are TGTGCCAGCAGTGAATTCGCTCGGAGCTCCTACAATGAGCAGTTCTTC.

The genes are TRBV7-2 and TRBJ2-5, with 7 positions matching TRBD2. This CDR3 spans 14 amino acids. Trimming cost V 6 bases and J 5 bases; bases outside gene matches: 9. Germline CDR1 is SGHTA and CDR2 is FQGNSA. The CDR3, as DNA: TGTGCCAGCAGAAAGGCGGGAGTATTGGAGACCCAGTACTTC. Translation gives CASRKAGVLETQYF. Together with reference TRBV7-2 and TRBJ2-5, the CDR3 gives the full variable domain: GAGVSQSPSNKVTEKGKDVELRCDPISGHTALYWYRQSLGQGLEFLIYFQGNSAPDKSGLPSDRFSAERTGGSVSTLTIQRTQQEDSAVYLCASRKAGVLETQYFGPGTRLLVL.

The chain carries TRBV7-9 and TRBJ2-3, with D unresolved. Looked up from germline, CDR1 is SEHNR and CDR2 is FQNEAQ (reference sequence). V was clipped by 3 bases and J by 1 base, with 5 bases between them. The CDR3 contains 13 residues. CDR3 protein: CASSFGRTDTQYF. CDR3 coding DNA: TGTGCCAGCAGCTTTGGCCGCACAGATACGCAGTATTTT.

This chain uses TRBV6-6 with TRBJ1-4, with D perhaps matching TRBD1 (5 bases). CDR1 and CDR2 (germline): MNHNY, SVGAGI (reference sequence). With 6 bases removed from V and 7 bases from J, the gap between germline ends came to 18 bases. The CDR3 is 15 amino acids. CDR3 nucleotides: TGTGCCAGCAGCCGAGTCGGGGGGACTGTTGAAAAACTGTTTTTT. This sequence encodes CASSRVGGTVEKLFF.

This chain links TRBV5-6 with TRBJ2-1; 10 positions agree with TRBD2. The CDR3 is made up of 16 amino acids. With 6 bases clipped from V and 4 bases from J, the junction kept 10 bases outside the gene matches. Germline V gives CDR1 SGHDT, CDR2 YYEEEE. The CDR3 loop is CASTNPTSGVYNEQFF. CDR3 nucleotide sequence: TGTGCCAGCACCAACCCTACTAGCGGGGTGTACAATGAGCAGTTCTTC. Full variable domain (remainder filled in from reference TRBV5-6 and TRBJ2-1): DAGVTQSPTHLIKTRGQQVTLRCSPKSGHDTVSWYQQALGQGPQFIFQYYEEEERQRGNFPDRFSGHQFPNYSSELNVNALLLGDSALYLCASTNPTSGVYNEQFFGPGTRLTVL.

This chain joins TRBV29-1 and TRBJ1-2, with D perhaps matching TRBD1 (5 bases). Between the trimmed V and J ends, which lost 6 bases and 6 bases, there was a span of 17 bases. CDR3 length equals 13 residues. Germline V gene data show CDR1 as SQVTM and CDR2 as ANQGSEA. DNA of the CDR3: TGCAGCGTCCAGGGACTCGAAACGGATGGCTACACCTTC. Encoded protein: CSVQGLETDGYTF.

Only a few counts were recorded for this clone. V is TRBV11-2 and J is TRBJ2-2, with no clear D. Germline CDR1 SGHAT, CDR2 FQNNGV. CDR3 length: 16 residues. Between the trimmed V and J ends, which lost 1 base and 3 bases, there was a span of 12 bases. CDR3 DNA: TGTGCCAGCAGCTTAGGGGGAAGGAGTTACACCGGGGAGCTGTTTTTT. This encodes CASSLGGRSYTGELFF.

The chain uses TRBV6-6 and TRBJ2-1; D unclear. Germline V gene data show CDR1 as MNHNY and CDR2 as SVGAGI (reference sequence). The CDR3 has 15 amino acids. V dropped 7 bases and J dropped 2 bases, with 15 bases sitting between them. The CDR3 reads CASNFAPVAYNEQFF. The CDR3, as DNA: TGTGCCAGCAATTTCGCCCCGGTCGCCTACAATGAGCAGTTCTTC.

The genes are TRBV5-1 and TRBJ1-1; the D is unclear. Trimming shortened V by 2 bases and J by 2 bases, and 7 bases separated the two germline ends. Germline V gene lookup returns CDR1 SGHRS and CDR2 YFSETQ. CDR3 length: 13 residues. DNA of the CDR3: TGCGCCAGCAGCTTTAGGGTAAACACTGAAGCTTTCTTT. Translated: CASSFRVNTEAFF.

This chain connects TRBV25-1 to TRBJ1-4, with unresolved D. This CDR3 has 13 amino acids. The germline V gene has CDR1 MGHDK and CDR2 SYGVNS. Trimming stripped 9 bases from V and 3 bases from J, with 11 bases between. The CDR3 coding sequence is TGTGCCAGTCGTAAAGGAGCTAATGAAAAACTGTTTTTT. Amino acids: CASRKGANEKLFF. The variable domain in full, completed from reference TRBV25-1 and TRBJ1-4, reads EADIYQTPRYLVIGTGKKITLECSQTMGHDKMYWYQQDPGMELHLIHYSYGVNSTEKGDLSSESTVSRIRTEHFPLTLESARPSHTSQYLCASRKGANEKLFFGSGTQLSVL.

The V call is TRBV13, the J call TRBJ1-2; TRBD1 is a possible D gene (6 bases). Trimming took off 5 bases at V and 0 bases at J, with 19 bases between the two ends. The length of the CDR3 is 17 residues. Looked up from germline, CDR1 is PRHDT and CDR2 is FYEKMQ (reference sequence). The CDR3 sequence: CASSTPKGGEANYGYTF. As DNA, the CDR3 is TGTGCCAGCAGCACCCCCAAGGGGGGTGAAGCTAACTATGGCTACACCTTC. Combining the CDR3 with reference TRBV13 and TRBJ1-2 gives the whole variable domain AAGVIQSPRHLIKEKRETATLKCYPIPRHDTVYWYQQGPGQDPQFLISFYEKMQSDKGSIPDRFSAQQFSDYHSELNMSSLELGDSALYFCASSTPKGGEANYGYTFGSGTRLTVV.

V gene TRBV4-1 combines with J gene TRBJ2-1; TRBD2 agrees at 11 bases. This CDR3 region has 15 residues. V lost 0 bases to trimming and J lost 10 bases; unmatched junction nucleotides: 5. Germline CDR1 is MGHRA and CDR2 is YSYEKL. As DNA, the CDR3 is TGCGCCAGCAGCCAAGATCAGGGACTAGCGGCCGAGCAGTTCTTC. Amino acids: CASSQDQGLAAEQFF.

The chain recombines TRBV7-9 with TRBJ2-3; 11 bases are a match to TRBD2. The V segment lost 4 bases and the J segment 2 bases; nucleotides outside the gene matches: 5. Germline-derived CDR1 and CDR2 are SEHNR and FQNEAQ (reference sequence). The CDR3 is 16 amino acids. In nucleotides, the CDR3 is TGTGCCAGCAGCTCCCTAGCGGGGGGATACACAGATACGCAGTATTTT. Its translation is CASSSLAGGYTDTQYF.

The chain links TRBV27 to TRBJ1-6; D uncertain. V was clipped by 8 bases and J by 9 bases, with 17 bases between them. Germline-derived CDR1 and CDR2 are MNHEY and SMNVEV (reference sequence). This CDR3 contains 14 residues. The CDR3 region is CASAIIMGGSPLHF. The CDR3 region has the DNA TGTGCCAGCGCAATCATTATGGGAGGTTCACCCCTCCACTTT.

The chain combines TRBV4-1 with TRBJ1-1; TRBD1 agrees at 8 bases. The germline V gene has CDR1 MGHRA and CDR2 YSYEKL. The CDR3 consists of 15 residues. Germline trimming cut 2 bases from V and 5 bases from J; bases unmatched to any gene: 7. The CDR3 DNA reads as TGCGCCAGCAGCCAAACAGGGGGACGGGTGACTGAAGCTTTCTTT. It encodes CASSQTGGRVTEAFF.

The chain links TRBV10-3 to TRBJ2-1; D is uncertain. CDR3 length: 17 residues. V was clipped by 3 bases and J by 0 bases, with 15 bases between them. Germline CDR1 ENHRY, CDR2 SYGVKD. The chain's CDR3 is CAISDLAALSSYNEQFF. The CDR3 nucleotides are TGTGCCATCAGTGACTTGGCAGCCCTGAGCTCCTACAATGAGCAGTTCTTC.

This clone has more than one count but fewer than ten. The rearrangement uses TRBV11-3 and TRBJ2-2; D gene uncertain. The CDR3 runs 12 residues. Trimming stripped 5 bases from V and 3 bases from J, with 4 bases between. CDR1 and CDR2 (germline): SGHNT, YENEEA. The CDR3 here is CASSPYTGELFF. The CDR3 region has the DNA TGTGCCAGCAGCCCTTACACCGGGGAGCTGTTTTTT. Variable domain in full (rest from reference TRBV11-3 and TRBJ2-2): EAGVVQSPRYKIIEKKQPVAFWCNPISGHNTLYWYLQNLGQGPELLIRYENEEAVDDSQLPKDRFSAERLKGVDSTLKIQPAELGDSAVYLCASSPYTGELFFGEGSRLTVL.

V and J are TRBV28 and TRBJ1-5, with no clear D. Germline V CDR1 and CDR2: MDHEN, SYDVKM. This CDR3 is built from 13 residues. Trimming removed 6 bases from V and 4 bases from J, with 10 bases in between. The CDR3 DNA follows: TGTGCCAGCAGCTCTCTCAGGAATCAGCCCCAGCATTTT. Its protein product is CASSSLRNQPQHF.

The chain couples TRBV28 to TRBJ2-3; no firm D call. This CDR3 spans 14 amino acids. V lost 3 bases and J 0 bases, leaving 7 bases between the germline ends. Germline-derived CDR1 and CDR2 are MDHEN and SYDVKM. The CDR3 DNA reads TGTGCCAGCAGTTTTGTGGGGAGCACAGATACGCAGTATTTT. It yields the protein CASSFVGSTDTQYF.

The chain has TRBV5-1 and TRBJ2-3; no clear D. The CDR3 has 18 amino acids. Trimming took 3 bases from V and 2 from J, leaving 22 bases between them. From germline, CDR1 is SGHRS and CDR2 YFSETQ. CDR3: CASSSGRTDRRFTDTQYF. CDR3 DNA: TGCGCCAGCAGCTCTGGACGAACCGATCGTCGGTTCACAGATACGCAGTATTTT.